A selection of T cell receptor beta chains follows, all from one sample in a study of shared clonotypes between healthy human individuals. The table came from immunoSEQ multiplex PCR; TCRdb's copy has only in-frame clones and leaves some out. The table includes roughly 2,000,000 clones, about 95% detected once. Sequenced sample: naive CD8+ T cells sorted from blood. These receptors all stem from a man between 18 and 35 years old in good health. The CDR3 runs from the conserved cysteine through the conserved F or W. A D gene is named only where the DNA matches it firmly. For some rows the clone size is stated as once, few or many, or as a class when expanded; others skip it.

clone size,J gene,V gene,D gene,CDR3 DNA,CDR3 protein
-,TRBJ1-2,TRBV29-1,-,TGCAGCGTTGGGTCGCCCTACTATGGCTACACCTTC,CSVGSPYYGYTF
-,TRBJ2-2,TRBV6-6,-,TGTGCCAGCACTATTCAGGGGTATCTGGTGGGGGAGCTGTTTTTT,CASTIQGYLVGELFF
-,TRBJ1-2,TRBV10-3,-,TGTGCCATCAGTGATTCCCTCGGGCCCGCTAACTATGGCTACACCTTC,CAISDSLGPANYGYTF
once,TRBJ2-7,TRBV5-6,TRBD1,TGTGCCAGCAGCTTGGCCCCGGACAGGGGGCGCTCCTACGAGCAGTACTTC,CASSLAPDRGRSYEQYF
-,TRBJ2-7,TRBV29-1,TRBD1,TGCAGCGTTGAAGGGACAGGGTCAGATTACGAGCAGTACTTC,CSVEGTGSDYEQYF
-,TRBJ2-7,TRBV27,-,TGTGCCAGCAGTTTAGGGACTCCAAGGGGAGCCTCGCTCGAGCAGTACTTC,CASSLGTPRGASLEQYF
-,TRBJ2-5,TRBV7-2,TRBD2,TGTGCCAGTGGACTAGCGGGACGTAGGGAGACCCAGTACTTC,CASGLAGRRETQYF
-,TRBJ2-1,TRBV5-8,TRBD2,TGTGCCAGCAGCCGGGAGGCGGGGGGGTACAATGAGCAGTTCTTC,CASSREAGGYNEQFF
-,TRBJ2-2,TRBV10-3,-,TGTGCCATCCAATCCTCAGGCTACACCGGGGAGCTGTTTTTT,CAIQSSGYTGELFF
few,TRBJ1-2,TRBV4-1,-,TGCGCCAGCAGCCAAGATTTCACCCGACAGATGCTTTATGGCTACACCTTC,CASSQDFTRQMLYGYTF
-,TRBJ1-2,TRBV7-2,TRBD1,TGTGCCAGCAGCGCCGGACAGGGGGCGTCTGGCTACACCTTC,CASSAGQGASGYTF
-,TRBJ2-7,TRBV27,-,TGTGCCAGCAGTTTGGGAGACACGCTCTACGAGCAGTACTTC,CASSLGDTLYEQYF
-,TRBJ2-7,TRBV5-5,TRBD2,TGTGCCAGCAGCTTCATCCTAGCGGGGGCGTACGAGCAGTACTTC,CASSFILAGAYEQYF
-,TRBJ2-2,TRBV2,TRBD2,TGTGCCAGCAGTATAACCGGGACTAGCGGGGCCGGGGAGCTGTTTTTT,CASSITGTSGAGELFF
-,TRBJ2-7,TRBV27,-,TGTGCCAGCAGTTTAGCAAACAGTTACGAGCAGTACTTC,CASSLANSYEQYF
-,TRBJ1-5,TRBV28,TRBD1,TGTGCCAGCCGACAAGGGACAGCCTACTATCAGCCCCAGCATTTT,CASRQGTAYYQPQHF
-,TRBJ2-5,TRBV9,-,TGTGCCAGCAGCGGTCTAACGGGGACCCAGTACTTC,CASSGLTGTQYF